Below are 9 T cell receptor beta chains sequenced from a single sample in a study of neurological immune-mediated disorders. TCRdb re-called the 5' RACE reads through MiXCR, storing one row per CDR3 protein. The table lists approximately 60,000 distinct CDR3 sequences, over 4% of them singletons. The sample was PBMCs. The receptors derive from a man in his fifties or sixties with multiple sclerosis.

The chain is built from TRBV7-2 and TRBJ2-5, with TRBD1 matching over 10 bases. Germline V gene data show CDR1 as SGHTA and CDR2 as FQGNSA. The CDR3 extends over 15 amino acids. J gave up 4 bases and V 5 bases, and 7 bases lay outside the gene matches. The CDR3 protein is CASSRTGTGAETQYF. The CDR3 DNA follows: TGTGCCAGCAGCCGAACTGGGACAGGGGCAGAGACCCAGTACTTC.

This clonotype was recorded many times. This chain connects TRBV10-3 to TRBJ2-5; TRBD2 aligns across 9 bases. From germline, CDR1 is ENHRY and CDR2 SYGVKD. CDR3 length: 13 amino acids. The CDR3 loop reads CVEVTSGPPTQYF. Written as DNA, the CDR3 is TGTGTCGAGGTCACTAGCGGGCCCCCGACCCAGTACTTC.

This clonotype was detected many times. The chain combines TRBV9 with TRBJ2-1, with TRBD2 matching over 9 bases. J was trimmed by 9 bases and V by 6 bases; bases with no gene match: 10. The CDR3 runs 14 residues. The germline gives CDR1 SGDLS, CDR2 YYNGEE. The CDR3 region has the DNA TGTGCCAGCACCCTAGTTAATAGCGGGGGTGAGCAGTTCTTC. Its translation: CASTLVNSGGEQFF.

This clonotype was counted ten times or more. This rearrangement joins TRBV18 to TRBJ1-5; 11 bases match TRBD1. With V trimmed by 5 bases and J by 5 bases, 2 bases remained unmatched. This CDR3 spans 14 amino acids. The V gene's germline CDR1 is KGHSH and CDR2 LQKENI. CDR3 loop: CASSRDRGYQPQHF. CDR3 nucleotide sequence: TGTGCCAGCTCAAGGGACAGGGGGTATCAGCCCCAGCATTTT.

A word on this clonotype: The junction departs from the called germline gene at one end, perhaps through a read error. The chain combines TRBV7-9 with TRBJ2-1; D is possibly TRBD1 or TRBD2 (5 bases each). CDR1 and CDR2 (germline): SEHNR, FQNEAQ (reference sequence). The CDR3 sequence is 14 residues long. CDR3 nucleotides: TGTGCCAGCAGCAAAGAGGGGCGCTTAAATGGGCAGTTCTTC. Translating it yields CASSKEGRLNGQFF.

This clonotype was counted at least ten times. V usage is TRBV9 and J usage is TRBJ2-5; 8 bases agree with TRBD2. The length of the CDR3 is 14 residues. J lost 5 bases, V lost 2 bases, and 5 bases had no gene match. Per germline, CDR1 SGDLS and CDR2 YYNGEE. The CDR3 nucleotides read TGTGCCAGCAGCGTCGCGGGGGGCGGGGAGACCCAGTACTTC. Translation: CASSVAGGGETQYF.

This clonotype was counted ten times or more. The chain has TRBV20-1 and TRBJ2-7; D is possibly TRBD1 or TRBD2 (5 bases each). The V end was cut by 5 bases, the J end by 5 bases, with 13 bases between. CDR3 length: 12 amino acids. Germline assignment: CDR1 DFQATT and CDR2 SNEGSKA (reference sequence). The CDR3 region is CSARVMGDEQYF. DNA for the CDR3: TGCAGTGCTCGGGTCATGGGGGACGAGCAGTACTTC.

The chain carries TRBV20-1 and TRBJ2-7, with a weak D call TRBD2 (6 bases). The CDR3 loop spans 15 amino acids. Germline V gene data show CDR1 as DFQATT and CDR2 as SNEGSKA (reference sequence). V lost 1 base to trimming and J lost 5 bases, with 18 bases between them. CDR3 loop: CSARVTGEPGNEQYV. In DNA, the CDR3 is TGCAGTGCTAGAGTAACGGGGGAACCTGGTAACGAGCAGTACGTC.

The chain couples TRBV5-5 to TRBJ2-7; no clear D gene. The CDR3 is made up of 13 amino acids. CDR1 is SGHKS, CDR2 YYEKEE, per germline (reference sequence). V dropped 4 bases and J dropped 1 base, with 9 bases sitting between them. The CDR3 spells CASSPAPSYEQYF. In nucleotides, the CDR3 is TGTGCCAGCAGCCCCGCTCCTTCCTACGAGCAGTACTTC.